Reported below is one T cell receptor beta chain. Its antigen is as yet unknown. The source of the sample is a study of T cell responses to AZD1222 COVID-19 vaccine. The repertoire was sequenced with immunoSEQ multiplex PCR; TCRdb's copy has only in-frame clones and lacks some. The sample lists 140,000 to 150,000 clones; about 94% were seen once. The CDR3 is made up of 12 amino acids. Germline V gives CDR1 LNHDA, CDR2 SQIVND (reference sequence). Deletions cut 7 bases from V and 5 bases from J, with 11 bases between. Study results and caveats: Elevations in Spike-specific TCR breadth and depth followed administration of two AZD1222 doses.

This TCR was recovered from an adult who received the AZD1222 COVID-19 vaccine. The sequenced sample was peripheral blood, obtained 28 days after the second AZD1222 dose. The chain couples TRBV19 to TRBJ2-5, with a tentative D call TRBD2 (6 bases). The CDR3 loop is CASTGGPETQYF. CDR3 nucleotides: TGTGCCAGTACCGGGGGTCCGGAGACCCAGTACTTC.